This entry lists 26 T cell receptor beta chains sequenced from one sample in a study of T cells in Graves' hyperthyroidism and ophthalmopathy. Using RNA transcripts as the source, TCR beta CDR3 regions were amplified. HTBI primers were the set used in a first-round RT-PCR of the TCR CDR3. MiXCR, run by TCRdb on the multiplex PCR reads, gives a single entry per CDR3 protein. The table lists roughly 660,000 distinct CDR3 sequences, 17% of them singletons. Sequenced input: blood. Receptors originate from a man aged 50 to 59 with Graves' hyperthyroidism.

Many counts were recorded for this clonotype. The chain combines TRBV7-3 with TRBJ2-1; 9 positions agree with TRBD2. This CDR3 has 15 amino acids. Trimming took 5 bases from V and 4 from J; bases not matched to a gene: 6. Per the germline V gene, CDR1 is SGHTA and CDR2 is FQGTGA. CDR3 coding DNA: TGTGCCAGCAGCCCCGGACTAGCGACTTACAATGAGCAGTTCTTC. Amino acid sequence: CASSPGLATYNEQFF.

The table lists this clonotype with many counts. V usage is TRBV7-9 and J usage is TRBJ2-3; D is undetermined. V dropped 5 bases and J dropped 2 bases, with 20 bases sitting between them. The CDR3 is made up of 17 amino acids. Germline CDR1 reads SEHNR; CDR2 reads FQNEAQ (reference sequence). Here the CDR3 DNA reads TGTGCCAGCAGCCTCCTGGCTTCCTACTCCCTCACAGATACGCAGTATTTT. Translation gives CASSLLASYSLTDTQYF.

The sample holds a few counts of this clonotype. V gene TRBV29-1 combines with J gene TRBJ1-1; possible D gene TRBD1, 6 bases. CDR1 is SQVTM and CDR2 is ANQGSEA in the germline V gene. The germline V and J ends were trimmed by 7 bases and 0 bases, with 9 bases remaining between them. CDR3 length: 12 amino acids. The CDR3 bases are TGCAGCGCCGGACAGATGAACACTGAAGCTTTCTTT. This translates into CSAGQMNTEAFF. The complete variable domain, with remaining parts taken from reference TRBV29-1 and TRBJ1-1, reads SAVISQKPSRDICQRGTSLTIQCQVDSQVTMMFWYRQQPGQSLTLIATANQGSEATYESGFVIDKFPISRPNLTFSTLTVSNMSPEDSSIYLCSAGQMNTEAFFGQGTRLTVV.

This clonotype has ten or more counts. The CDR3 loop is CASSYKLAAQETQYF. CDR3 DNA sequence: TGTGCCAGCAGCTACAAACTAGCGGCCCAAGAGACCCAGTACTTC. The rearrangement links TRBV5-5 to TRBJ2-5; 8 bases align to TRBD2. The ends lost 3 bases at V and 1 base at J; junction bases unmatched: 5. Germline CDR1 reads SGHKS; CDR2 reads YYEKEE (reference sequence). This CDR3 region has 15 residues.

This clonotype was found many times. The V and J genes are TRBV28 and TRBJ2-5, with TRBD1 matching 8 bases. Trimming cost V 2 bases and J 4 bases; bases outside gene matches: 12. Germline CDR1 reads MDHEN; CDR2 reads SYDVKM. CDR3 length equals 17 residues. CDR3 DNA sequence: TGTGCCAGCAGTTTACCCCCTCAGGGGGCGCCGGGAGAGACCCAGTACTTC. As protein: CASSLPPQGAPGETQYF.

The J gene is TRBJ2-1, the V gene TRBV4-3, with D perhaps matching TRBD2 (6 bases). The CDR3 runs to 14 residues. Trimming cost V 6 bases and J 8 bases, with 17 bases left between them. Germline V gene data show CDR1 as LGHNA and CDR2 as YSLEER. CDR3 protein: CASSLLEGRDEQFF. The CDR3 DNA follows: TGCGCCAGCAGTCTCTTGGAGGGGCGGGATGAGCAGTTCTTC.

This clonotype was counted between two and nine times. A single base separates this from a much larger clone, so it may be a read error. The V gene is TRBV20-1, the J gene TRBJ1-1, with a possible D match to TRBD1 (5 bases). Germline lookup yields CDR1 DFQATT and CDR2 SNEGSKA (reference sequence). The CDR3 length is 13 residues. CDR3 nucleotide sequence: TGCAGTGCTAGAGGTGGGGGGACGGCACGAGCTTCCTTT. Encoded protein: CSARGGGTARASF.

The CDR3 reads CASRDNSGNTIYF. CDR3 coding DNA: TGCGCCAGCAGGGACAACTCTGGAAACACCATATATTTT. The chain is built from TRBV10-1 and TRBJ1-3, with a tentative D call TRBD1 (5 bases). This CDR3 is built from 13 residues. Between the trimmed V and J ends, which lost 6 bases and 0 bases, there was a span of 6 bases. In germline, CDR1 is WNHNN, CDR2 SYGVQD (reference sequence).

Only a few counts were recorded for this clonotype. The CDR3 is CASSLAFNSLPGRGYTF. In nucleotides, the CDR3 is TGTGCCAGCAGCTTAGCCTTTAACAGCTTACCCGGTCGAGGCTACACCTTC. This chain uses TRBV7-2 with TRBJ1-2; D unclear. This CDR3 is built from 17 residues. Germline V CDR1 and CDR2: SGHTA, FQGNSA. Trimming cost V 0 bases and J 8 bases, with 22 bases left between them.

The rearrangement links TRBV2 to TRBJ1-6; D not certain. Germline V gene data show CDR1 as SNHLY and CDR2 as FYNNEI. This CDR3 spans 13 amino acids. V was pared by 4 bases and J by 9 bases, with 10 bases between. CDR3 residues: CASSGDWGSPLHF. CDR3 nucleotides: TGTGCCAGCAGTGGGGATTGGGGTTCACCCCTCCACTTT.

This clonotype came up a few times. This chain's CDR3 is CSVEEWDRVTDTQYF. The CDR3 DNA reads as TGCAGCGTTGAAGAATGGGACAGAGTCACAGATACGCAGTATTTT. V and J are TRBV29-1 and TRBJ2-3; 7 bases agree with TRBD1. The CDR3 sequence is 15 residues long. V lost 0 bases, J lost 2 bases, and 5 bases stayed unmatched. Germline V gene data show CDR1 as SQVTM and CDR2 as ANQGSEA.

This clonotype has just a few counts. A junction boundary mismatches the germline segment, possibly from a read error. This chain joins TRBV4-3 and TRBJ2-3; D possibly corresponds to TRBD2 (6 bases). The CDR3 covers 15 residues. CDR1 and CDR2 from the germline V gene are LGHNA and YSLEER. The CDR3 sequence is CASSQERESIDTQYF. The CDR3 bases are TGCGCCAGCAGCCAAGAACGGGAGAGCATAGATACGCAGTATTTT.

V is TRBV7-9 and J is TRBJ1-1, with D hard to call. The V gene lost 6 bases and the J gene lost 1 base, with 9 bases spanning the gap. The CDR3 contains 13 residues. The germline V gene has CDR1 SEHNR and CDR2 FQNEAQ (reference sequence). In nucleotides, the CDR3 is TGTGCCAGCAGAGAAGTGGCGAACACTGAAGCTTTCTTT. This gives the protein CASREVANTEAFF.

This clonotype was detected many times. CDR3 residues: CASSNPPANEQYF. The CDR3 region has the DNA TGTGCCAGCAGTAACCCCCCAGCGAACGAGCAGTACTTC. This chain joins TRBV11-2 and TRBJ2-7; D is unclear. The CDR3 spans 13 residues. The ends were cut back, 6 bases at V and 5 bases at J, with 14 bases in the middle. Looked up from germline, CDR1 is SGHAT and CDR2 is FQNNGV.

This clonotype was counted ten times or more. This chain joins TRBV6-1 and TRBJ2-5; a weak D match, TRBD2 (6 bases). Germline lookup yields CDR1 MNHNS and CDR2 SASEGT. V shed 7 bases and J shed 1 base, with 16 bases lying between them. The CDR3 totals 15 residues. CDR3 loop: CASTPTGGTQETQYF. The DNA of the CDR3 is TGTGCCAGCACCCCTACGGGCGGGACCCAAGAGACCCAGTACTTC.

Ten or more counts support this clonotype. This chain uses TRBV28 with TRBJ2-7, with D perhaps TRBD1 or TRBD2 (5 bases each). The germline CDR1 and CDR2 sequences are MDHEN and SYDVKM. The CDR3 length is 16 residues. Trimming took off 2 bases at V and 3 bases at J, with 17 bases between the two ends. CDR3 DNA: TGTGCCAGCAGTTTAACAGGAGGAGCCCCCATCTACGAGCAGTACTTC. Translated: CASSLTGGAPIYEQYF.

The chain recombines TRBV12-3 or TRBV12-4 with TRBJ1-6; D may be TRBD1 (5 bases). The CDR3 totals 14 residues. The V gene lost 3 bases and the J gene lost 7 bases, with 10 bases spanning the gap. Here the CDR3 reads CASSFEYRNSPLHF. The CDR3 DNA reads TGTGCCAGCAGTTTTGAGTACAGGAATTCACCCCTCCACTTT.

This clonotype showed up many times. This chain joins TRBV2 and TRBJ2-7; TRBD1 agrees at 7 bases. The CDR3 loop spans 15 amino acids. The trim removed 6 bases at V and 6 bases at J, leaving 14 bases unmatched. CDR1 is SNHLY, CDR2 FYNNEI, per germline. The CDR3 bases are TGTGCCAGCAGGAAAGGGACAGTGGCCCTCGGCGAGCAGTACTTC. Protein sequence: CASRKGTVALGEQYF.

There are a few counts of this clonotype. This chain uses TRBV7-2 with TRBJ2-5; D is ambiguous. V lost 5 bases to trimming and J lost 3 bases, with 16 bases between them. This CDR3 is 15 amino acids long. The germline V gene has CDR1 SGHTA and CDR2 FQGNSA. The DNA of the CDR3 is TGTGCCAGCAGCCTCTCATGGAGCGTTGAAGAGACCCAGTACTTC. It is translated as CASSLSWSVEETQYF.

This clonotype was detected only a few times. The chain joins TRBV9 to TRBJ1-1, with D possibly being TRBD1 (5 bases). This CDR3 has 14 residues. The germline V gene has CDR1 SGDLS and CDR2 YYNGEE. Between the trimmed V and J ends, which lost 4 bases and 6 bases, there was a span of 16 bases. The CDR3 here is CASSPLVGVAEAFF. CDR3 DNA sequence: TGTGCCAGCAGCCCCCTGGTAGGGGTCGCTGAAGCTTTCTTT.

The rearrangement links TRBV6-1 to TRBJ1-4; D call uncertain. Trimming took off 6 bases at V and 0 bases at J, with 8 bases between the two ends. The V gene's germline CDR1 is MNHNS and CDR2 SASEGT. CDR3 length: 14 amino acids. The DNA for the CDR3 is TGTGCCAGCAGAGACCCTGCAACTAATGAAAAACTGTTTTTT. Amino acid sequence: CASRDPATNEKLFF.

This clonotype was observed many times. The CDR3 nucleotides read TGCAGTGCTAGAACTCGGACAGGGGGCCAGAGCTCCTACAATGAGCAGTTCTTC. This encodes CSARTRTGGQSSYNEQFF. The chain employs TRBV20-1 and TRBJ2-1; the match to TRBD1 covers 11 bases. CDR3 size: 18 residues. V was pared by 2 bases and J by 0 bases, with 9 bases of the junction left unmatched. Germline CDR1 reads DFQATT; CDR2 reads SNEGSKA (reference sequence).

This clonotype was observed a handful of times. The chain couples TRBV10-2 to TRBJ1-5; D is ambiguous. Germline V gives CDR1 WSHSY, CDR2 SAAADI. The CDR3 covers 15 residues. V lost 8 bases, J lost 2 bases, and 16 bases lay in between. CDR3 sequence (DNA): TGCGCCAGCTCAACCTCAGGCTGGGGCAATCAGCCCCAGCATTTT. This encodes CASSTSGWGNQPQHF.

Ten or more counts support this clonotype. V usage is TRBV27 and J usage is TRBJ2-7; D not certain. The CDR3 runs to 14 residues. Trimming stripped 2 bases from V and 2 bases from J, with 10 bases between. The V gene's germline CDR1 is MNHEY and CDR2 SMNVEV (reference sequence). This CDR3 reads CASSLLAATYEQYF. CDR3 DNA sequence: TGTGCCAGCAGTTTACTGGCGGCGACCTACGAGCAGTACTTC.

The rearrangement joins TRBV4-1 to TRBJ1-2; tentatively, D is TRBD1 (6 bases). The CDR3 extends over 14 amino acids. Trimming cost V 0 bases and J 3 bases, with 8 bases left between them. Germline values: CDR1 MGHRA, CDR2 YSYEKL. CDR3 nucleotide sequence: TGCGCCAGCAGCCAAGATCGGACAGACTATGGCTACACCTTC. This sequence encodes CASSQDRTDYGYTF.

V and J are TRBV7-4 and TRBJ1-1; D is possibly TRBD1 (6 bases). The ends were cut back, 8 bases at V and 6 bases at J, with 16 bases in the middle. This CDR3 is built from 13 residues. CDR1 is SGHVT and CDR2 is SQSDAQ in the germline V gene. Written as DNA, the CDR3 is TGTGCCAGCGGGACAATTTTGTCCGCTGAAGCTTTCTTT. This sequence encodes CASGTILSAEAFF.